The 4 T cell receptor beta chains in this list originate from one sample, sequenced in a study of blood T cell repertoires in COVID-19. Measured with immunoSEQ multiplex PCR; TCRdb has only the in-frame clones, and not every one. The sample comprises 300,000 to 350,000 clones, about 93% of which are singletons, and roughly 3.5% rests with the top ten. The sequenced sample was peripheral blood. The source of these receptors is a woman younger than 35 who had recovered from COVID-19.

This clone was recorded once. The V gene is TRBV18, the J gene TRBJ2-1; a weak D match, TRBD1 (6 bases). V dropped 1 base and J dropped 2 bases, with 15 bases sitting between them. Germline loops: CDR1 KGHSH, CDR2 LQKENI. The CDR3 extends over 17 amino acids. For the CDR3, the DNA is TGTGCCAGCTCACCACTGAGGCGGACAGAGACCTACAATGAGCAGTTCTTC. It translates to CASSPLRRTETYNEQFF.

The V gene is TRBV7-2, the J gene TRBJ1-5, with D hard to call. The CDR3 has 15 amino acids. CDR1 is SGHTA and CDR2 is FQGNSA in the germline V gene. V shed 5 bases and J shed 7 bases, with 18 bases lying between them. The CDR3 region has the DNA TGTGCCAGCAGCCCCGGCCCCCTAGGAACACAGCCCCAGCATTTT. It specifies CASSPGPLGTQPQHF.

The chain has TRBV7-9 and TRBJ2-7; TRBD2 matches 9 bases. Losses at the gene ends were 2 bases for V and 1 base for J; bases not matched to a gene: 6. The germline V gene encodes CDR1 SEHNR and CDR2 FQNEAQ (reference sequence). This CDR3 spans 16 amino acids. CDR3 region: CASSLIATSGSYEQYV. In DNA form, the CDR3 reads TGTGCCAGCAGCTTAATCGCGACTAGCGGTTCCTACGAGCAGTACGTC.

The chain combines TRBV9 with TRBJ2-1, with a weak D call TRBD1 (5 bases). V was cut by 3 bases and J by 2 bases, with 12 bases left in between. There are 15 residues in the CDR3. The germline CDR1 and CDR2 sequences are SGDLS and YYNGEE. CDR3 protein: CASSAKDSAYNEQFF. As DNA, the CDR3 is TGTGCCAGCAGCGCGAAAGACAGCGCCTACAATGAGCAGTTCTTC.